Listed below are T cell receptor beta chains from one sample, sequenced in a study. TCRdb itself ran the RT-PCR reads through MiXCR, one entry per CDR3 protein. The sample lists about 680,000 distinct CDR3 sequences; 12% to 15% were seen once. Sequenced: memory CD4+ T cells from blood. These receptors were obtained from a female donor in good health, serving as a healthy control. Both conserved end residues are trimmed from each CDR3. D genes are given only for firm matches. Clone size is stated in some rows and not others, as once, few, many or a class when expanded.

D gene	V gene	clone size	CDR3 protein
.	TRBV11-2	.	ASSPVQGHEKLF
.	TRBV30	.	AWTHVYGTQY
TRBD1	TRBV20-1	.	SAQKGAQETQY
.	TRBV30	few	AWSLGETQY
.	TRBV6-5	.	ASSYLDSRGGYT
.	TRBV20-1	few	SAGGGPRETQY
TRBD1	TRBV6-1	.	ASTRDSHPTSEQF
.	TRBV24-1	many	ATIRRYSNQPQH
TRBD2	TRBV6-5	many	ASSLRLAGSTDTQY
TRBD2	TRBV20-1	few	SARDFGVAGVTDTQY
.	TRBV27	few	ASSLFMNLQETQY
.	TRBV9	.	ASSSRSTPGTDTQY
.	TRBV5-6	many	ASSLEQYNTGELF
TRBD2	TRBV9	.	ASSPSGLAGGAYNEQF
.	TRBV15	.	ATSRDAGGPRQPQH